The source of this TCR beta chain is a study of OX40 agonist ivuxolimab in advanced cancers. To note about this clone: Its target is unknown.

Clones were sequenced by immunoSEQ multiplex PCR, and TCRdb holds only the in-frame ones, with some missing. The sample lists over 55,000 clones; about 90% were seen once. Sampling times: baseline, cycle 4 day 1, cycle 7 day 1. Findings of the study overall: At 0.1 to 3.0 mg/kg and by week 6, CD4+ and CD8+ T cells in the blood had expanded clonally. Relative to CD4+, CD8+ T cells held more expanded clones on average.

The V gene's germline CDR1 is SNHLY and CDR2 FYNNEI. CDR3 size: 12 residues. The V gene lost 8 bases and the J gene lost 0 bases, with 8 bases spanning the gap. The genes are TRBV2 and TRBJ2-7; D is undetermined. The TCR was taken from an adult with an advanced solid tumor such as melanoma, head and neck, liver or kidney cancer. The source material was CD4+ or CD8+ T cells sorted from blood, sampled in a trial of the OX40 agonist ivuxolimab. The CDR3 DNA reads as TGTGCCAGCTTATCGAGCTCCTACGAGCAGTACTTC. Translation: CASLSSSYEQYF.